The 9 T cell receptor beta chains reported below all come from one sample, sequenced in a study of blood T cell repertoires in COVID-19. The data were produced by immunoSEQ multiplex PCR, yet TCRdb's version contains in-frame clones alone and is incomplete. Among over 150,000 clones listed, over 80% were seen once. The sequenced sample was peripheral blood. These receptors were taken from a woman aged 60-70 years with acute or convalescent COVID-19.

The chain recombines TRBV28 with TRBJ1-6; unclear D gene. CDR3 length: 15 residues. Trimming left V 10 bases short and J 0 bases short, with 13 bases between. In germline, CDR1 is MDHEN, CDR2 SYDVKM. CDR3 bases: TGTGCCACCACCCAGCGGAGCTCCTATAATTCACCCCTCCACTTT. Amino acid sequence: CATTQRSSYNSPLHF. Using reference TRBV28 and TRBJ1-6 for the parts outside the CDR3, the full variable domain is DVKVTQSSRYLVKRTGEKVFLECVQDMDHENMFWYRQDPGLGLRLIYFSYDVKMKEKGDIPEGYSVSREKKERFSLILESASTNQTSMYLCATTQRSSYNSPLHFGNGTRLTVT.

On this clone: An end of the junction does not agree with germline; a read error may underlie this. The rearrangement uses TRBV6-2 or TRBV6-3 and TRBJ2-2; 10 nucleotides agree with TRBD1. In germline, CDR1 is MNHEY, CDR2 SVGEGT. The CDR3 contains 17 residues. The CDR3 bases are TGTGCCAGCAGTCCCCACCCGGGACAGGGGAACCCCGGGGAGCTGTTTTTT. This codes for CASSPHPGQGNPGELFF.

This clone has a handful of counts. The V and J genes are TRBV2 and TRBJ1-6, with D possibly TRBD1 on 6 matching bases. CDR3 length equals 15 residues. Germline loops: CDR1 SNHLY, CDR2 FYNNEI. The V gene lost 6 bases and the J gene lost 4 bases, with 13 bases spanning the gap. As DNA, the CDR3 is TGTGCCAGCAGAGAGGGGGTGGTATATAATTCACCCCTCCACTTT. Its protein product is CASREGVVYNSPLHF.

The chain couples TRBV7-8 to TRBJ1-1; the match to TRBD1 covers 9 bases. Germline trimming cut 2 bases from V and 3 bases from J; bases unmatched to any gene: 1. The CDR3 runs 14 residues. Germline values: CDR1 SGHVS, CDR2 FQNEAQ. CDR3 amino acids: CASSLRQGDTEAFF. The CDR3 region has the DNA TGTGCCAGCAGCTTACGACAGGGGGACACTGAAGCTTTCTTT.

The rearrangement joins TRBV18 to TRBJ1-2; D ambiguous. From germline, CDR1 is KGHSH and CDR2 LQKENI. Trimming cost V 5 bases and J 4 bases, with 8 bases left between them. This CDR3 comprises 12 residues. The CDR3 region is CASSGQRYGYTF. The DNA of the CDR3 is TGTGCCAGCTCAGGTCAGCGCTATGGCTACACCTTC.

The chain has TRBV6-1 and TRBJ2-7, with D possibly matching TRBD1 (5 bases). Trimming removed 3 bases from V and 4 bases from J, with 10 bases in between. Germline CDR1 is MNHNS and CDR2 is SASEGT. The CDR3 is 13 residues long. The CDR3 spells CASSDWPGYEQYF. CDR3 sequence (DNA): TGTGCCAGCAGTGATTGGCCAGGGTACGAGCAGTACTTC.

The CDR3 bases are TGCGCCAGCAGCCCGGTCCGGGACAGGGGACACGAGCAGTACTTC. Amino acids: CASSPVRDRGHEQYF. V and J are TRBV5-1 and TRBJ2-7, with TRBD1 matching over 10 bases. Germline loops: CDR1 SGHRS, CDR2 YFSETQ. This CDR3 contains 15 residues. The junction had 9 bases not matched to a gene; V was cut back by 4 bases and J by 5 bases.

J is TRBJ1-5 and V is TRBV19; no firm D call. The CDR3 is made up of 15 amino acids. Germline loops: CDR1 LNHDA, CDR2 SQIVND (reference sequence). V was trimmed by 6 bases and J by 7 bases, leaving 19 bases between them. CDR3 nucleotide sequence: TGTGCCAGTAGGAATCTGAGAATTGACTTGCAGCCCCAGCATTTT. Translated, it gives CASRNLRIDLQPQHF.

J is TRBJ2-7 and V is TRBV9; a possible D gene is TRBD2 (6 bases). Per the germline V gene, CDR1 is SGDLS and CDR2 is YYNGEE. CDR3 length: 13 amino acids. Trimming left V 2 bases short and J 3 bases short, with 9 bases between. Here the CDR3 reads CASSVGLRYEQYF. In DNA form, the CDR3 reads TGTGCCAGCAGCGTGGGACTGCGCTACGAGCAGTACTTC.